Detailed here is one TCR beta chain. Its antigen is unknown. This specimen belongs to a study of graft-versus-host responses after intestinal transplantation. For the study at large: After anti-thymocyte globulin induction, recipients took tacrolimus and steroids for two to three years.

The J segment lost 2 bases and the V segment lost 4 bases, leaving 10 bases of the junction unmatched. The CDR3 has 16 amino acids. Germline V gene data show CDR1 as ENHRY and CDR2 as SYGVKD. Data came from immunoSEQ multiplex PCR; TCRdb stores just in-frame clones and leaves some out. The sample contains 62,000 or so clones, around nine tenths of which appear only once. Study outcomes and limitations: The presence of high graft-versus-host to host-versus-graft clonal ratios in allografts characterized patients with graft-donor T cell macrochimerism.

V is TRBV10-3 and J is TRBJ2-7; 8 bases are shared with TRBD1. The sequence was obtained from a human patient who received an intestinal transplant, so some T cells may come from the graft donor. The source material was PBMCs, sampled 26 days after transplant. The CDR3, as DNA: TGTGCCATCAGTGGTCAGGACAGGGAAGGCCCCTACGAGCAGTACTTC. Its protein product is CAISGQDREGPYEQYF.